These 16 T cell receptor beta chains originate from one sample sequenced in a study of T cells in Graves' hyperthyroidism and ophthalmopathy. Amplified regions were TCR beta CDR3 sequences from RNA transcripts. The study used the HTBI primer set for a first-round RT-PCR of the TCR CDR3. TCRdb re-called the multiplex PCR reads through MiXCR, storing one row per CDR3 protein. Here the sample spans around 600,000 distinct CDR3 sequences, about 16% being singletons. Source material: blood. The receptors shown here come from a woman in her forties with Graves' ophthalmopathy.

There are a few counts of this clonotype. Here the CDR3 DNA reads TGTGCCAGCAGTTTCGACGCGGGAGAGAAGAGAACCCAGTACTTC. It codes for CASSFDAGEKRTQYF. The chain carries TRBV12-3 or TRBV12-4 and TRBJ2-5; TRBD2 matches at 7 bases. The CDR3 sequence is 15 residues long. V was clipped by 3 bases and J by 8 bases; unmatched bases: 12.

This clonotype was observed at least ten times. The V and J genes are TRBV6-1 and TRBJ1-1, with D perhaps TRBD1 (6 bases). This CDR3 contains 14 residues. The V gene lost 6 bases and the J gene lost 4 bases, with 15 bases spanning the gap. Per the germline V gene, CDR1 is MNHNS and CDR2 is SASEGT. The CDR3 region is CASRPQGLGTEAFF. In nucleotides, the CDR3 is TGTGCCAGCAGACCTCAGGGGCTTGGCACTGAAGCTTTCTTT.

This clonotype showed up many times. The rearrangement links TRBV2 to TRBJ2-7; D might be TRBD1 or TRBD2, each matching 5 bases. The CDR3 runs 15 residues. The germline V gene encodes CDR1 SNHLY and CDR2 FYNNEI. The V end was cut by 2 bases, the J end by 0 bases, with 11 bases between. The CDR3 spells CASSERWGSSYEQYF. DNA of the CDR3: TGTGCCAGCAGTGAACGGTGGGGGAGCTCCTACGAGCAGTACTTC.

Ten or more counts support this clonotype. This chain joins TRBV30 and TRBJ1-1; no definite D call. V lost 4 bases to trimming and J lost 10 bases, with 16 bases between them. The CDR3 spans 12 residues. Germline V gene lookup returns CDR1 GTSNPN and CDR2 SVGIG (reference sequence). CDR3 bases: TGTGCCTGGATTCCCAGGACCTCCGGAGCTTTCTTT. Translation: CAWIPRTSGAFF.

This clonotype was counted ten times or more. The rearrangement uses TRBV6-1 and TRBJ2-7; 12 bases line up with TRBD1. With 5 bases clipped from V and 7 bases from J, the junction kept 6 bases outside the gene matches. The germline V gene has CDR1 MNHNS and CDR2 SASEGT. The CDR3 sequence is 14 residues long. CDR3 coding DNA: TGTGCCAGCAGTCGGGGACAGGGGGCTTGGGAGCAGTACTTC. Translation: CASSRGQGAWEQYF.

This clonotype was detected many times. The chain is built from TRBV18 and TRBJ2-3; 11 nucleotides match TRBD1. The V segment lost 5 bases and the J segment 2 bases; nucleotides outside the gene matches: 3. Looked up from germline, CDR1 is KGHSH and CDR2 is LQKENI. The CDR3 runs 15 residues. The chain's CDR3 is CASSWDRGNTDTQYF. CDR3 nucleotides: TGTGCCAGCTCATGGGACAGGGGGAACACAGATACGCAGTATTTT.

There are many counts of this clonotype. The chain has TRBV28 and TRBJ1-3; no reliable D call. From germline, CDR1 is MDHEN and CDR2 SYDVKM. V was pared by 5 bases and J by 3 bases, with 11 bases between. The CDR3 consists of 14 residues. The CDR3: CASSPTGGGNTIYF. The CDR3 nucleotides are TGTGCCAGCAGTCCTACCGGTGGTGGAAACACCATATATTTT.

The chain couples TRBV28 to TRBJ1-6; D perhaps matches TRBD1 (6 bases). Germline values: CDR1 MDHEN, CDR2 SYDVKM. The CDR3 is 14 residues long. Trimming took 7 bases from V and 7 from J, leaving 14 bases between them. This CDR3 reads CASNNNRDNSPLHF. The CDR3 DNA is TGTGCCAGCAATAACAACAGGGACAATTCACCCCTCCACTTT. Using reference TRBV28 and TRBJ1-6 for the parts outside the CDR3, the full variable domain is DVKVTQSSRYLVKRTGEKVFLECVQDMDHENMFWYRQDPGLGLRLIYFSYDVKMKEKGDIPEGYSVSREKKERFSLILESASTNQTSMYLCASNNNRDNSPLHFGNGTRLTVT.

This clonotype was detected a few times. The chain is built from TRBV29-1 and TRBJ1-1; TRBD1 agrees at 9 bases. Germline CDR1 SQVTM, CDR2 ANQGSEA. V lost 5 bases to trimming and J lost 3 bases; unmatched junction nucleotides: 4. This CDR3 contains 13 residues. The CDR3 DNA is TGCAGCGTTACCGGACAGGGGTACACTGAAGCTTTCTTT. This encodes CSVTGQGYTEAFF. Variable domain in full (rest from reference TRBV29-1 and TRBJ1-1): SAVISQKPSRDICQRGTSLTIQCQVDSQVTMMFWYRQQPGQSLTLIATANQGSEATYESGFVIDKFPISRPNLTFSTLTVSNMSPEDSSIYLCSVTGQGYTEAFFGQGTRLTVV.

This clonotype showed up many times. The V gene is TRBV28, the J gene TRBJ1-5; 7 bases fit TRBD1. Germline values: CDR1 MDHEN, CDR2 SYDVKM. CDR3 length: 14 amino acids. V trimming: 5 bases; J trimming: 3 bases; junction bases outside the gene matches: 4. CDR3 coding DNA: TGTGCCAGCAGTCCGACAGGGTTCAATCAGCCCCAGCATTTT. This translates into CASSPTGFNQPQHF. Supplemented by reference TRBV28 and TRBJ1-5, the full variable domain reads DVKVTQSSRYLVKRTGEKVFLECVQDMDHENMFWYRQDPGLGLRLIYFSYDVKMKEKGDIPEGYSVSREKKERFSLILESASTNQTSMYLCASSPTGFNQPQHFGDGTRLSIL.

This sequence joins TRBV5-1 and TRBJ2-7; D remains ambiguous. Germline CDR1 is SGHRS and CDR2 is YFSETQ. The CDR3 covers 14 residues. Trimming removed 4 bases at V and 8 bases at J, with 19 bases between. The CDR3 sequence: CASSRNLGESKQYF. In DNA, the CDR3 is TGCGCCAGCAGCAGGAACCTAGGAGAAAGCAAGCAGTACTTC.

There are many counts of this clonotype. The V call is TRBV28, the J call TRBJ1-2; TRBD1 matches at 9 bases. The CDR3 is 13 residues long. The junction had 6 bases not matched to a gene; V was cut back by 5 bases and J by 8 bases. The germline V gene has CDR1 MDHEN and CDR2 SYDVKM. The chain's CDR3 is CASSPKTGGGYTF. In DNA form, the CDR3 reads TGTGCCAGCAGTCCAAAGACAGGGGGGGGCTACACCTTC.

Turning to this clonotype: Being one base from a much bigger clone, this may be a read error. This chain joins TRBV6-2 or TRBV6-3 and TRBJ2-2; 7 nucleotides align to TRBD1. The V segment lost 5 bases and the J segment 5 bases; nucleotides outside the gene matches: 2. Germline assignment: CDR1 MNHEY and CDR2 SVGEGT. The CDR3 has 13 residues. For the CDR3, the DNA is TGTGCCAGCAGTGACAGGGAAACCGGGGAGCTGTTTTTT. This encodes CASSDRETGELFF.

This chain connects TRBV7-2 to TRBJ2-2; D is possibly TRBD1 (6 bases). CDR1 is SGHTA and CDR2 is FQGNSA in the germline V gene. There are 17 residues in the CDR3. Trimming shortened V by 1 base and J by 0 bases, and 12 bases separated the two germline ends. The CDR3 region has the DNA TGTGCCAGCAGCTTAGTCCCGACAGGCACGAACACCGGGGAGCTGTTTTTT. It encodes CASSLVPTGTNTGELFF.

The rearrangement links TRBV27 to TRBJ2-7; TRBD2 matches at 15 bases. Unmatched junction bases numbered 7, after V lost 1 base and J lost 0 bases. Looked up from germline, CDR1 is MNHEY and CDR2 is SMNVEV (reference sequence). This CDR3 spans 19 amino acids. Here the CDR3 reads CASSLYPGLAGGSSYEQYF. For the CDR3, the DNA is TGTGCCAGCAGTTTATATCCGGGACTAGCGGGAGGCAGCTCCTACGAGCAGTACTTC.

This clonotype appeared many times. V usage is TRBV18 and J usage is TRBJ1-1; D remains ambiguous. CDR1 is KGHSH and CDR2 is LQKENI in the germline V gene. CDR3 length: 15 amino acids. V was pared by 3 bases and J by 1 base, with 12 bases between. The CDR3 spells CASSPLLDQNTEAFF. DNA for the CDR3: TGTGCCAGCTCACCGCTGTTAGACCAGAACACTGAAGCTTTCTTT.